The clone carrying this TCR beta chain was detected a few times. The V gene's germline CDR1 is SGHRS and CDR2 YFSETQ. The CDR3 covers 16 residues. The V and J ends lost 2 bases and 1 base respectively, with 12 bases between them. This record comes from a study of human T cells and chemical hapten exposure. TCRdb reanalysed the RACE reads using MiXCR and keeps one entry per CDR3 protein. Of 180,000 or so distinct CDR3 sequences in the sample, around 20% were seen once. As to time point: patch test 1, 2 weeks after DPC sensitization. Specified treatment: therapeutic diphenylcyclopropenone sensitization with weekly scalp DPC. Blood sampling preceded each patch test application.

The genes are TRBV5-1 and TRBJ2-2; TRBD2 might be the D (5 bases). This sequence originates from a woman aged 45-60 years with alopecia areata. Some clones in this sample may be carry-over from other donors' samples. The material was whole blood, obtained in connection with sensitization to the hapten diphenylcyclopropenone (DPC). The CDR3 sequence: CASSFADWGNTGELFF. Written as DNA, the CDR3 is TGCGCCAGCAGCTTCGCGGACTGGGGGAACACCGGGGAGCTGTTTTTT. The full variable domain, with the rest looked up from reference TRBV5-1 and TRBJ2-2, is KAGVTQTPRYLIKTRGQQVTLSCSPISGHRSVSWYQQTPGQGLQFLFEYFSETQRNKGNFPGRFSGRQFSNSRSEMNVSTLELGDSALYLCASSFADWGNTGELFFGEGSRLTVL.